The clone carrying this T cell receptor (beta chain) was counted only a few times. Its antigen remains unknown. Isolated RNA was reverse transcribed in full, so expressed TCRB transcripts were sequenced. Deep immunoSEQ sequencing covered naive, central memory and regulatory T cell samples. Clones were read by immunoSEQ multiplex PCR, and TCRdb kept only the in-frame ones, dropping some. The sample shows hundreds of thousands of clones, around 15% of them seen only once. V was cut by 1 base and J by 4 bases, with 19 bases left in between. The CDR3 is 17 residues long. The germline gives CDR1 SEHNR, CDR2 FQNEAQ (reference sequence). The authors sorted CD4+ naive, central memory, regulatory and stem cell-like memory cells via CD45RO/CCR7/CD25/CD127/CD95/CD27. This specimen belongs to a study of beta chain features in type 1 diabetes. Study-wide results and limits: Moderate yet significant TCRB CDR3 shortening was seen in Type 1 diabetes patients in all four CD4+ subsets.

Sequencing used naive CD4+ T cells from blood. The gene calls are TRBV7-9 and TRBJ1-2; possibly TRBD1 for D (5 bases). The clonotype originates from a man between 18 and 35 years old in good health. The CDR3 loop reads CASSLEGPGRGGYGYTF. CDR3 nucleotide sequence: TGTGCCAGCAGCTTAGAGGGACCGGGACGCGGGGGCTATGGCTACACCTTC.